This T cell receptor beta chain was obtained from a study of T cells in women clearing cervical HPV infection. The overall study: Case blood drawn at lesion detection; control blood after infection cleared. Study conclusions and caveats: Cases carried less TRBV6-7 than controls: approximately 0.1% versus 0.16%.

Concerning this clone: Its antigen is unknown. Coverage ceases 3 residues before the CDR3 finishes, and the germline J gene fills in the end.

The CDR3 has 14 residues. Germline V gene data show CDR1 as MNHEY and CDR2 as SVGEGT. The J segment lost 2 bases and the V segment lost 7 bases, leaving 6 bases of the junction unmatched. Only in-frame clones appear in the TCRdb table, and some are missing; sequencing was by immunoSEQ multiplex PCR. This listing includes 11,000 or so clones. This sequence joins TRBV6-2 or TRBV6-3 and TRBJ2-5; 8 bases agree with TRBD2. This TCR was recovered from a woman aged 18 to 69 with a cervical HPV16 infection that either progressed to CIN3+ or cleared (not recorded which). The sequenced sample was blood buffy coat. The CDR3 spells CASTLAGGQETQYF. CDR3 bases read: TGTGCCAGCACCCTCGCGGGGGGTCAAGAGACC.